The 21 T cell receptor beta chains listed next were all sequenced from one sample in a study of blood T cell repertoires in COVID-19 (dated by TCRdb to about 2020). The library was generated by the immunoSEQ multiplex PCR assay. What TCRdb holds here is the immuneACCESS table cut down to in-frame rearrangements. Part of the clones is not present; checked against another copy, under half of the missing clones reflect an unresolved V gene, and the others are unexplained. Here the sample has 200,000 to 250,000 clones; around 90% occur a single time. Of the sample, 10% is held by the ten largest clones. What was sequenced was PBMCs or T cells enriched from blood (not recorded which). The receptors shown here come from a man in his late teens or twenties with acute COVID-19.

The DNA for the CDR3 is TGTGCCAGCAGCTCCAAAAACACTGAAGCTTTCTTT. The encoded protein is CASSSKNTEAFF. The chain couples TRBV7-9 to TRBJ1-1; D remains unclear. CDR1 and CDR2 from the germline V gene are SEHNR and FQNEAQ (reference sequence). The V gene lost 4 bases and the J gene lost 2 bases, with 5 bases spanning the gap. The CDR3 is 12 residues long.

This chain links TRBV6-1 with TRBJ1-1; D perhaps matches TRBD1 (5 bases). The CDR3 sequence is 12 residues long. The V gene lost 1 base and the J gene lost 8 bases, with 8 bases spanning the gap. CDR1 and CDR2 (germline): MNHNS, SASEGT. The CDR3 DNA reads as TGTGCCAGCAGTGAAGTGGGGGGGGAAGCTTTCTTT. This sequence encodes CASSEVGGEAFF.

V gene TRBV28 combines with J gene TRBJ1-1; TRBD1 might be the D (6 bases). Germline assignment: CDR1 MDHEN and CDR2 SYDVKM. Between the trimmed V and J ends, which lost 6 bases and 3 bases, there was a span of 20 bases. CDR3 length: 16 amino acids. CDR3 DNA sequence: TGTGCCAGCAGGAACACAGGGAGTGGTTGGGACACTGAAGCTTTCTTT. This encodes CASRNTGSGWDTEAFF.

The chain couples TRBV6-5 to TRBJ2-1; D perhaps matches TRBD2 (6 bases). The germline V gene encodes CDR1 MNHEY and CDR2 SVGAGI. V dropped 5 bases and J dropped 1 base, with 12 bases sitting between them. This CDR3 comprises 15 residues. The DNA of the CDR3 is TGTGCCAGCAGTAGCGGGCCTTCTTCCTACAATGAGCAGTTCTTC. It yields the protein CASSSGPSSYNEQFF.

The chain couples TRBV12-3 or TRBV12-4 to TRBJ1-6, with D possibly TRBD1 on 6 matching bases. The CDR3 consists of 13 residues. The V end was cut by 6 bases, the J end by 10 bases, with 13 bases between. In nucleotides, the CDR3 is TGTGCCAGCAGCCGACAGGCCGGATCACCCCTCCACTTT. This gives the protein CASSRQAGSPLHF.

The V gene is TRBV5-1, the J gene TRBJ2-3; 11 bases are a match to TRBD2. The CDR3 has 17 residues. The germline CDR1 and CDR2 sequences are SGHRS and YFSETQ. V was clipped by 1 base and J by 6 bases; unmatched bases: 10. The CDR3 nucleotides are TGCGCCAGCAGCTTGTACCAACTAGCGGGAGTACGTGATACGCAGTATTTT. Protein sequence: CASSLYQLAGVRDTQYF.

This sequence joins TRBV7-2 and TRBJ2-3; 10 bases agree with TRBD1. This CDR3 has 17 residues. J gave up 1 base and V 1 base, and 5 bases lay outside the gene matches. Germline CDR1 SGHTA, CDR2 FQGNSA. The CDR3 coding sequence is TGTGCCAGCAGCTTAGTTTACGGGACAGGGGGCACAGATACGCAGTATTTT. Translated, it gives CASSLVYGTGGTDTQYF.

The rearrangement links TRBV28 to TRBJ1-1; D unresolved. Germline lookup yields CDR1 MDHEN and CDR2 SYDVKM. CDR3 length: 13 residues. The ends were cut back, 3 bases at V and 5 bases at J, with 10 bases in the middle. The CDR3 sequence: CASSFSVETEAFF. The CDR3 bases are TGTGCCAGCAGTTTCTCGGTTGAAACTGAAGCTTTCTTT.

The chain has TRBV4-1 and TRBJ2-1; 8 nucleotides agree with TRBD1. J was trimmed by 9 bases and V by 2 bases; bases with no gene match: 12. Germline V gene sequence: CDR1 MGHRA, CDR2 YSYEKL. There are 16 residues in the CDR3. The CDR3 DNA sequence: TGCGCCAGCAGCCAACAGGGGGCGCCGAACCCGGGTGAGCAGTTCTTC. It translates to CASSQQGAPNPGEQFF.

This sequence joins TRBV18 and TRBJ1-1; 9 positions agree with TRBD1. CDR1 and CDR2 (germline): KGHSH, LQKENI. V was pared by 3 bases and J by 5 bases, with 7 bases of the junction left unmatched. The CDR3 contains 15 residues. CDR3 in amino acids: CASSPGTGRGTEAFF. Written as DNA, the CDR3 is TGTGCCAGCTCACCCGGGACAGGGAGGGGAACTGAAGCTTTCTTT. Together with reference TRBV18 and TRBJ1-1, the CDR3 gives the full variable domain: NAGVMQNPRHLVRRRGQEARLRCSPMKGHSHVYWYRQLPEEGLKFMVYLQKENIIDESGMPKERFSAEFPKEGPSILRIQQVVRGDSAAYFCASSPGTGRGTEAFFGQGTRLTVV.

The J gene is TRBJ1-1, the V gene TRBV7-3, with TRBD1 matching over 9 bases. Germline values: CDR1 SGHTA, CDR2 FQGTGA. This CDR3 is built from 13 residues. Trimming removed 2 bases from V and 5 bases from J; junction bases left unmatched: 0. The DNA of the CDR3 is TGTGCCAGCAGCTTAGGGACAGGGACTGAAGCTTTCTTT. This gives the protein CASSLGTGTEAFF.

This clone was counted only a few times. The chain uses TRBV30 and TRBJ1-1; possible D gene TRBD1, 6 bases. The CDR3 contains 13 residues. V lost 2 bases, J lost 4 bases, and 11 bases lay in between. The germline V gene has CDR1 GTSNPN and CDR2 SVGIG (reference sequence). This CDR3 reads CAWSSGDGTEAFF. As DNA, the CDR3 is TGTGCCTGGAGTTCAGGGGACGGCACTGAAGCTTTCTTT.

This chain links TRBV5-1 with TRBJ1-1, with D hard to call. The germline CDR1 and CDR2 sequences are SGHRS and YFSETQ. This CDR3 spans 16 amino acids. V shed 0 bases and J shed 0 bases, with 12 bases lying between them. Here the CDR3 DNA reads TGCGCCAGCAGCTTGGGGAGCCAGCCTATGAACACTGAAGCTTTCTTT. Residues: CASSLGSQPMNTEAFF.

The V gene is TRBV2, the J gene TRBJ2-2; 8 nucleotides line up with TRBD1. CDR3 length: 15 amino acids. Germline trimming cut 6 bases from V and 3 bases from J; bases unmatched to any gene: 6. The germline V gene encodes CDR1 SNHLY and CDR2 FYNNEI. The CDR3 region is CASRRRGLDTGELFF. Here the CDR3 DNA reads TGTGCCAGCAGGCGCAGGGGGCTAGACACCGGGGAGCTGTTTTTT.

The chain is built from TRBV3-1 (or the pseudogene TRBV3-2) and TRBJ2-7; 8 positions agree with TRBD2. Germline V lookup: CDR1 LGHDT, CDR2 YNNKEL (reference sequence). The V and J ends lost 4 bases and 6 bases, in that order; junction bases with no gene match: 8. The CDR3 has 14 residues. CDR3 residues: CASSPRDRGGEQYF. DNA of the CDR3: TGTGCCAGCAGCCCCCGGGACCGGGGGGGCGAGCAGTACTTC.

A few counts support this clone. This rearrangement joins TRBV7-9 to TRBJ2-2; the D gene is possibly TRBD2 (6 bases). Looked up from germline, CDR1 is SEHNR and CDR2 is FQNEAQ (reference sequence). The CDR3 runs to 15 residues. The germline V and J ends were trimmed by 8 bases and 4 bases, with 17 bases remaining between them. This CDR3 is CASGLAMTRTGELFF. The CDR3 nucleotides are TGTGCCAGCGGCCTAGCGATGACTCGCACCGGGGAGCTGTTTTTT.

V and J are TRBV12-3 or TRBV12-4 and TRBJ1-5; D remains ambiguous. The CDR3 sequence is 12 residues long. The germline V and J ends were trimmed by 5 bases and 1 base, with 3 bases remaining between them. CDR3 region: CASSISNQPQHF. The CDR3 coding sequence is TGTGCCAGCAGTATAAGCAATCAGCCCCAGCATTTT.

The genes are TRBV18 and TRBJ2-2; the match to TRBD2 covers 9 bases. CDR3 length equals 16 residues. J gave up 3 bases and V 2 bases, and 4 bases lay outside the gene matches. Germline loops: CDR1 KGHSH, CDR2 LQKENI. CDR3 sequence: CASSPIGGGDTGELFF. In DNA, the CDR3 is TGTGCCAGCTCACCAATCGGCGGGGGGGACACCGGGGAGCTGTTTTTT.

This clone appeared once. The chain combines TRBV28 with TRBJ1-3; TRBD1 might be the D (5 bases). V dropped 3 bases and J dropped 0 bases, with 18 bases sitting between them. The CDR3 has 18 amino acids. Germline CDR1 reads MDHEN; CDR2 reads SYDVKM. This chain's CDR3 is CASSLFREGISSGNTIYF. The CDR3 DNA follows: TGTGCCAGCAGTTTGTTCAGGGAGGGCATAAGCTCTGGAAACACCATATATTTT.

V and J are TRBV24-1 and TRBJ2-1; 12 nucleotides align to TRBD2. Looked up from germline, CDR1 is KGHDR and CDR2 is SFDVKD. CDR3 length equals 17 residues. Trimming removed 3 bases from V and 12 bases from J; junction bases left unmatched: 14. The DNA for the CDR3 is TGTGCCACCAGTGATCCTCGGGCTAGCGGGAGGGCCGAAGGGCAGTTCTTC. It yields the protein CATSDPRASGRAEGQFF.

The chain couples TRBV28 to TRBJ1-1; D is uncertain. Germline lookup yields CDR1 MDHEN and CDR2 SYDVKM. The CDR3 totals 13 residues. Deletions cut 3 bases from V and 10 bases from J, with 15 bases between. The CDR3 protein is CASSFAENLGAFF. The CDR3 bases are TGTGCCAGCAGTTTCGCCGAGAACCTCGGAGCTTTCTTT.